A single sample is the source of the 21 T cell receptor beta chains below, sequenced in a study of CD8+ T cells in alopecia areata. This sample's treatment: oral pan-JAK inhibitor, 5-10 mg twice daily. Extracted from the samples, RNA was reverse transcribed into cDNA to serve as the sequencing template. This table comes from immunoSEQ multiplex PCR, and its TCRdb copy is limited to in-frame clones, with some not included. The table includes some 170,000 clones, less than 75% detected once. The sequencing used CD4+ T cells sorted from blood, collected between weeks 55 and 65, from a patient treated with tofacitinib. The receptors shown here come from a human donor with alopecia areata.

The chain's CDR3 is CASSIGGAFEQFF. DNA for the CDR3: TGTGCCAGTAGTATAGGGGGGGCGTTTGAGCAGTTCTTC. The chain is built from TRBV19 and TRBJ2-1; the D call may be TRBD1 or TRBD2 (6 bases each). Germline CDR1 LNHDA, CDR2 SQIVND (reference sequence). The CDR3 has 13 amino acids. V was pared by 1 base and J by 9 bases, with 10 bases between.

The rearrangement joins TRBV30 to TRBJ2-7; either TRBD1 or TRBD2 may supply D (5 bases each). Germline V CDR1 and CDR2: GTSNPN, SVGIG (reference sequence). This CDR3 has 12 amino acids. CDR3 coding DNA: TGTGCAGGGGACGCCAGCTCCTACGAGCAGTACTTC. Amino acids: CAGDASSYEQYF.

The chain combines TRBV5-1 with TRBJ2-7, with 7 bases fitting TRBD1. The CDR3 extends over 14 amino acids. V trimming: 4 bases; J trimming: 1 base; junction bases outside the gene matches: 5. CDR1 is SGHRS, CDR2 YFSETQ, per germline. The CDR3 is CASSVGQASYEQYF. DNA of the CDR3: TGCGCCAGCAGCGTCGGACAGGCATCCTACGAGCAGTACTTC.

The chain has TRBV15 and TRBJ2-1, with TRBD2 identical over 8 bases. V was pared by 1 base and J by 9 bases, with 2 bases of the junction left unmatched. CDR1 is LNHNV and CDR2 is YYDKDF in the germline V gene (reference sequence). This CDR3 contains 13 residues. The DNA of the CDR3 is TGTGCCACCAGCAGAGCGGGAGGGTTTGAGCAGTTCTTC. This sequence encodes CATSRAGGFEQFF.

The chain combines TRBV7-9 with TRBJ1-1, with a tentative D call TRBD1 (5 bases). CDR1 is SEHNR, CDR2 FQNEAQ, per germline (reference sequence). This CDR3 region has 13 residues. V lost 5 bases and J 3 bases, leaving 10 bases between the germline ends. CDR3 DNA: TGTGCCAGCAGCCGCGGGGGGGACACTGAAGCTTTCTTT. Amino acid sequence: CASSRGGDTEAFF. The variable domain in full, completed from reference TRBV7-9 and TRBJ1-1, reads DTGVSQNPRHKITKRGQNVTFRCDPISEHNRLYWYRQTLGQGPEFLTYFQNEAQLEKSRLLSDRFSAERPKGSFSTLEIQRTEQGDSAMYLCASSRGGDTEAFFGQGTRLTVV.

The CDR3 sequence is CASSEQTRLAGGNEQFF. CDR3 nucleotide sequence: TGTGCCAGCAGTGAACAAACCCGACTAGCGGGGGGCAATGAGCAGTTCTTC. J is TRBJ2-1 and V is TRBV2; 13 bases agree with TRBD2. Germline trimming cut 2 bases from V and 6 bases from J; bases unmatched to any gene: 7. Germline V gene lookup returns CDR1 SNHLY and CDR2 FYNNEI. The CDR3 loop spans 17 amino acids. Full variable domain (outside the CDR3, taken from reference TRBV2 and TRBJ2-1): EPEVTQTPSHQVTQMGQEVILRCVPISNHLYFYWYRQILGQKVEFLVSFYNNEISEKSEIFDDQFSVERPDGSNFTLKIRSTKLEDSAMYFCASSEQTRLAGGNEQFFGPGTRLTVL.

The chain employs TRBV27 and TRBJ2-7; 9 nucleotides line up with TRBD2. This CDR3 region has 13 residues. Per the germline V gene, CDR1 is MNHEY and CDR2 is SMNVEV (reference sequence). After removal of 8 bases from V and 2 bases from J, the junction contained 4 bases not matched to a gene. Written as DNA, the CDR3 is TGTGCCAGCCGGGCGGGGGGGACCTACGAGCAGTACTTC. Translating gives CASRAGGTYEQYF.

The gene calls are TRBV20-1 and TRBJ2-1; D not certain. V shed 0 bases and J shed 6 bases, with 3 bases lying between them. This CDR3 is 11 amino acids long. CDR1 DFQATT and CDR2 SNEGSKA come from the germline V gene (reference sequence). The CDR3: CSARDPNEQFF. Here the CDR3 DNA reads TGCAGTGCTAGAGATCCCAATGAGCAGTTCTTC.

This chain uses TRBV30 with TRBJ1-4; D might be TRBD1 (6 bases). The germline gives CDR1 GTSNPN, CDR2 SVGIG (reference sequence). The V end was cut by 8 bases, the J end by 5 bases, with 9 bases between. This CDR3 has 11 residues. CDR3 in DNA: TGTGCCAGGACAGCGAATGAAAAACTGTTTTTT. Protein product: CARTANEKLFF.

This clone was picked up a small number of times. The chain has TRBV9 and TRBJ1-6; D unclear. The V gene's germline CDR1 is SGDLS and CDR2 YYNGEE. The CDR3 sequence is 16 residues long. V was shortened by 0 bases and J by 9 bases, with 16 bases between the two germline ends. CDR3 loop: CASSVAPGWAGSPLHF. The CDR3 region has the DNA TGTGCCAGCAGCGTAGCCCCGGGGTGGGCAGGTTCACCCCTCCACTTT.

The V and J genes are TRBV30 and TRBJ2-5; tentative D call: TRBD1 (6 bases). Per the germline V gene, CDR1 is GTSNPN and CDR2 is SVGIG (reference sequence). Trimming removed 3 bases from V and 1 base from J, with 18 bases in between. There are 16 residues in the CDR3. CDR3 nucleotide sequence: TGTGCCTGGAGACTTCCGGGACACCGTTTCCAAGAGACCCAGTACTTC. Its protein product is CAWRLPGHRFQETQYF. Complete variable domain (other parts from reference TRBV30 and TRBJ2-5): SQTIHQWPATLVQPVGSPLSLECTVEGTSNPNLYWYRQAAGRGLQLLFYSVGIGQISSEVPQNLSASRPQDRQFILSSKKLLLSDSGFYLCAWRLPGHRFQETQYFGPGTRLLVL.

The gene calls are TRBV29-1 and TRBJ1-2, with D unresolved. Germline loops: CDR1 SQVTM, CDR2 ANQGSEA. The CDR3 length is 13 residues. V gave up 3 bases and J gave up 0 bases, with 8 bases separating them. The CDR3 DNA sequence: TGCAGCGTTGATTCTGGTTCTAACTATGGCTACACCTTC. Amino acid sequence: CSVDSGSNYGYTF.

This clone was detected only a few times. DNA of the CDR3: TGTGCCTGGAGATTTTTGGGTCTAGCGGGGGTCCCTCTCACAGATACGCAGTATTTT. This translates into CAWRFLGLAGVPLTDTQYF. The chain has TRBV30 and TRBJ2-3; 10 bases map to TRBD2. Germline trimming cut 3 bases from V and 2 bases from J; bases unmatched to any gene: 17. CDR3 length: 19 residues. Germline lookup yields CDR1 GTSNPN and CDR2 SVGIG (reference sequence).

The chain links TRBV9 to TRBJ2-1, with 12 bases identical to TRBD2. The junction had 3 bases not matched to a gene; V was cut back by 4 bases and J by 4 bases. The CDR3 sequence is 15 residues long. Germline lookup yields CDR1 SGDLS and CDR2 YYNGEE. CDR3 sequence: CASSLLAGGYNEQFF. CDR3 coding DNA: TGTGCCAGCAGCTTACTAGCGGGGGGTTACAATGAGCAGTTCTTC.

The chain combines TRBV9 with TRBJ1-3; D unresolved. This CDR3 has 15 residues. CDR1 SGDLS and CDR2 YYNGEE come from the germline V gene. Trimming stripped 0 bases from V and 6 bases from J, with 13 bases between. CDR3 amino acids: CASSVGPGTENTIYF. CDR3 bases: TGTGCCAGCAGCGTAGGCCCGGGAACGGAAAACACCATATATTTT.

This clone was detected only once. V usage is TRBV2 and J usage is TRBJ1-5; no reliable D call. This CDR3 region has 13 residues. V was cut by 7 bases and J by 4 bases, with 11 bases left in between. Germline V gene data show CDR1 as SNHLY and CDR2 as FYNNEI. The CDR3 DNA follows: TGTGCCAGCAAGAGGGAGGAGAATCAGCCCCAGCATTTT. Amino acids: CASKREENQPQHF.

The CDR3 reads CASSQSVKDIQYF. The DNA for the CDR3 is TGTGCCAGCAGCCAATCAGTCAAGGACATTCAGTACTTC. This chain uses TRBV14 with TRBJ2-4, with D unresolved. The germline gives CDR1 SGHDN, CDR2 FVKESK. V was pared by 2 bases and J by 8 bases, with 10 bases between. The CDR3 consists of 13 residues.

The chain couples TRBV7-6 to TRBJ2-5, with D maybe TRBD1 (6 bases). V shed 1 base and J shed 4 bases, with 13 bases lying between them. CDR3 size: 15 residues. Germline CDR1 SGHVS, CDR2 FNYEAQ. This CDR3 is CASSLDATGVETQYF. The CDR3 nucleotides read TGTGCCAGCAGCTTAGACGCGACAGGTGTAGAGACCCAGTACTTC.

This clone was counted a single time. The genes are TRBV4-2 and TRBJ1-6; weak D call: TRBD1 (5 bases). The CDR3 is made up of 17 amino acids. The germline gives CDR1 LGHNA, CDR2 YNFKEQ. Trimming removed 0 bases at V and 2 bases at J, with 11 bases between. The CDR3 region is CASSQDHRRTYNSPLHF. The CDR3 nucleotides read TGTGCCAGCAGCCAAGATCACAGGAGAACCTATAATTCACCCCTCCACTTT.

This clone was seen a handful of times. One end of the junction does not line up with germline, which may come from a read error. The chain uses TRBV7-9 and TRBJ1-3; the match to TRBD1 covers 8 bases. The CDR3 covers 14 residues. Looked up from germline, CDR1 is SEHNR and CDR2 is FQNEAQ (reference sequence). CDR3 in amino acids: CASGLTGEANTIYF. In DNA, the CDR3 is TGTGCCAGCGGCTTGACAGGGGAAGCAAACACCATATATTTT.

This clone appeared once. The rearrangement joins TRBV11-2 to TRBJ2-5; tentative D call: TRBD1 (6 bases). Germline V lookup: CDR1 SGHAT, CDR2 FQNNGV. The CDR3 sequence is 15 residues long. The ends were cut back, 1 base at V and 5 bases at J, with 14 bases in the middle. CDR3 sequence (DNA): TGTGCCAGCAGCTTAGGCAGGGGAGTAAGGGAGACCCAGTACTTC. The encoded protein is CASSLGRGVRETQYF.